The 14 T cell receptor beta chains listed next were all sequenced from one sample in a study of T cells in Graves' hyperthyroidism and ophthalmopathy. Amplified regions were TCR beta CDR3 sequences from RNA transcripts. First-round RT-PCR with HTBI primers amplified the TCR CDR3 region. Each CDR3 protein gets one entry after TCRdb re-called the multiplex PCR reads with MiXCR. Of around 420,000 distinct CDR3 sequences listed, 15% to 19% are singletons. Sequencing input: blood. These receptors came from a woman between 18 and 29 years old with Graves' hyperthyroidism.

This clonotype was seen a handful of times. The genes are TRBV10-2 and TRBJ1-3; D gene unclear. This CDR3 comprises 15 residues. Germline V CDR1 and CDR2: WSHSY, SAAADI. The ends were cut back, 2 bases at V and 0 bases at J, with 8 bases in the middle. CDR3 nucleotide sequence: TGCGCCAGCAGTGAGATCGGGTCCTCTGGAAACACCATATATTTT. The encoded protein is CASSEIGSSGNTIYF.

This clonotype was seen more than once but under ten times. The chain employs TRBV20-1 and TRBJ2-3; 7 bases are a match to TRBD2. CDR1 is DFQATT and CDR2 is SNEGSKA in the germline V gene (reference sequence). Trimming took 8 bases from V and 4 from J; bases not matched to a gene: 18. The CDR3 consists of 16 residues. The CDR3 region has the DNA TGCAGTTATGACCTCAGTTTCGCGGGAGTGTCAGATACGCAGTATTTT. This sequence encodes CSYDLSFAGVSDTQYF.

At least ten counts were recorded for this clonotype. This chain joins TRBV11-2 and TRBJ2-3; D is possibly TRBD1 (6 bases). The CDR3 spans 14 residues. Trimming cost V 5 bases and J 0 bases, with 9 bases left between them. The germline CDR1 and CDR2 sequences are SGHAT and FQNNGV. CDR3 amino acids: CASSGQRSTDTQYF. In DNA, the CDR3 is TGTGCCAGCAGCGGACAGAGGAGCACAGATACGCAGTATTTT.

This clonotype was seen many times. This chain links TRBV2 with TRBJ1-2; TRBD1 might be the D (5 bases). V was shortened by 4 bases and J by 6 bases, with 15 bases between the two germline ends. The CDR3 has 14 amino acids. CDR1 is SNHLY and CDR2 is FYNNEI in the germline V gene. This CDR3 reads CASSGLQEMDGYTF. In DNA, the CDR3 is TGTGCCAGCAGTGGGTTACAGGAAATGGATGGCTACACCTTC.

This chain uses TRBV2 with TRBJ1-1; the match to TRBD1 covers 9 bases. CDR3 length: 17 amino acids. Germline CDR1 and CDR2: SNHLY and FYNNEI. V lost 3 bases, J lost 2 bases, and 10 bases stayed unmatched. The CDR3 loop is CASSEWTGATANTEAFF. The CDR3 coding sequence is TGTGCCAGCAGTGAGTGGACAGGGGCGACCGCCAACACTGAAGCTTTCTTT.

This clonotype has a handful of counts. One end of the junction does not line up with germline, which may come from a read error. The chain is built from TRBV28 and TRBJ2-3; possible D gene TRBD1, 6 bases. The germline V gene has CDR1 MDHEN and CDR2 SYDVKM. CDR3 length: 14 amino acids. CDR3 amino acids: CASTYRDPTGTQYF. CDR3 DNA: TGTGCCAGCACCTACAGGGATCCCACAGGTACGCAGTATTTT.

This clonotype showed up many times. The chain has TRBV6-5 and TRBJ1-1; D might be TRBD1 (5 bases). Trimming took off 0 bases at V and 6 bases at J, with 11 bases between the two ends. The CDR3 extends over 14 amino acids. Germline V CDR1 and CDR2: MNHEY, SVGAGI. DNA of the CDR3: TGTGCCAGCAGTTACTCCAGGACGGGGGCTGAAGCTTTCTTT. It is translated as CASSYSRTGAEAFF.

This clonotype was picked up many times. The CDR3 is CASSSGVPYGYTF. Written as DNA, the CDR3 is TGTGCCAGCAGCTCAGGGGTTCCCTATGGCTACACCTTC. V is TRBV7-2 and J is TRBJ1-2; tentative D call: TRBD1 (6 bases). This CDR3 has 13 amino acids. Germline loops: CDR1 SGHTA, CDR2 FQGNSA. The germline V and J ends were trimmed by 4 bases and 4 bases, with 10 bases remaining between them.

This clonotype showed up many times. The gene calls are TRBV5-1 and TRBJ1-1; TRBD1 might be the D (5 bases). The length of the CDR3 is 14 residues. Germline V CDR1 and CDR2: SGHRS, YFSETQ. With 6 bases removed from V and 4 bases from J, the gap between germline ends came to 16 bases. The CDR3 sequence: CASNPPGGSTEAFF. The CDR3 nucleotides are TGCGCCAGCAACCCTCCGGGGGGAAGCACTGAAGCTTTCTTT.

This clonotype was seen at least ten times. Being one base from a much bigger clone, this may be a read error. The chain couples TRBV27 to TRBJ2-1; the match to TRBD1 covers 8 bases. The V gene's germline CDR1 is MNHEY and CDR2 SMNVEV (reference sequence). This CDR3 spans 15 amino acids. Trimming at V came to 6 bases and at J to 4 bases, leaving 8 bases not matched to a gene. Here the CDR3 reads CASRMGQEAYNEQFF. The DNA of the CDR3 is TGTGCCAGCAGAATGGGACAGGAGGCATACAATGAGCAGTTCTTC.

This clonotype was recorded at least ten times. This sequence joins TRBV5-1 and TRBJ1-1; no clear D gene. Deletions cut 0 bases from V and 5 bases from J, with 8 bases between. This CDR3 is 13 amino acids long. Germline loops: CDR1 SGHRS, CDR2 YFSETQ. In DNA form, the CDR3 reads TGCGCCAGCAGCTTGGCCGTGGGGACTGAAGCTTTCTTT. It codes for CASSLAVGTEAFF. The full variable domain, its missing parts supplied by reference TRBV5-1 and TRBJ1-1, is KAGVTQTPRYLIKTRGQQVTLSCSPISGHRSVSWYQQTPGQGLQFLFEYFSETQRNKGNFPGRFSGRQFSNSRSEMNVSTLELGDSALYLCASSLAVGTEAFFGQGTRLTVV.

The CDR3 sequence is CASSLRGLRSNQPQHF. Written as DNA, the CDR3 is TGTGCCAGCAGCTTACGGGGGCTTAGAAGCAATCAGCCCCAGCATTTT. This chain links TRBV5-8 with TRBJ1-5; TRBD1 might be the D (6 bases). The germline V gene encodes CDR1 SGHTS and CDR2 YDEGEE. V lost 2 bases and J lost 1, with 13 bases in between. The length of the CDR3 is 16 residues.

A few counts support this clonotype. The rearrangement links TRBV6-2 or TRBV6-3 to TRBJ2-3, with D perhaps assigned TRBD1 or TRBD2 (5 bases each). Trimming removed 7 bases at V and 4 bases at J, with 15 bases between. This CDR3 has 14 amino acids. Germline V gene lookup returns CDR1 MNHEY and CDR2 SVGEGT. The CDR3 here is CASIWTLGADTQYF. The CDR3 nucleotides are TGTGCCAGCATTTGGACTTTAGGGGCAGATACGCAGTATTTT.

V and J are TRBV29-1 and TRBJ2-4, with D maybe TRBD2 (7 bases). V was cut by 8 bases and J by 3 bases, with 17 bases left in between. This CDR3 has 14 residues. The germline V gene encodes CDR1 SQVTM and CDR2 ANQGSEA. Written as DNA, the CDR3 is TGCAGCACCACCCTAGGGGGGGTCAAAAACATTCAGTACTTC. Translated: CSTTLGGVKNIQYF. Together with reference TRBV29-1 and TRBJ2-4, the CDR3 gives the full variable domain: SAVISQKPSRDICQRGTSLTIQCQVDSQVTMMFWYRQQPGQSLTLIATANQGSEATYESGFVIDKFPISRPNLTFSTLTVSNMSPEDSSIYLCSTTLGGVKNIQYFGAGTRLSVL.